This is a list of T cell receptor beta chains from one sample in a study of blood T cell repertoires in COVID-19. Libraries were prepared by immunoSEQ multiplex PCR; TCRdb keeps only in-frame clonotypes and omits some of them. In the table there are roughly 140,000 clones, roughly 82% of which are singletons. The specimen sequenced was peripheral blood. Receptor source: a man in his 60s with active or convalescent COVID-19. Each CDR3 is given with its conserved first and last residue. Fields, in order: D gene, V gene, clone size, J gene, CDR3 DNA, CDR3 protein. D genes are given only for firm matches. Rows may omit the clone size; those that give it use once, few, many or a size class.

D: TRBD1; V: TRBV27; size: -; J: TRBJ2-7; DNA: TGTGCCAGCAGTACAAAACAGGGGGTAACCTACGAGCAGTACTTC; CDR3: CASSTKQGVTYEQYF
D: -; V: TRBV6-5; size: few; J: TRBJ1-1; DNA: TGTGCCAGCTCCCCGCTAACTATCCCCACTGAAGCTTTCTTT; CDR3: CASSPLTIPTEAFF
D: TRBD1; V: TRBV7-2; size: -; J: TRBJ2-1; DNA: TGTGCCAGCAGCTTCCGGGACAGGGGCTACAATGAGCAGTTCTTC; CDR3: CASSFRDRGYNEQFF
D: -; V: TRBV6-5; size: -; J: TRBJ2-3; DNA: TGTGCCAGCAGTTACCGGCGGGAATCCACAGATACGCAGTATTTT; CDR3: CASSYRRESTDTQYF
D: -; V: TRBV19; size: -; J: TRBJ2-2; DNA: TGTGCCAGTAGCGACCGCTACGGGACCGGGGAGCTGTTTTTT; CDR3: CASSDRYGTGELFF
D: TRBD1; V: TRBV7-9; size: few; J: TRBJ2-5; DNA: TGTGCCAGCAGCCTGTGGACAGGGTTTAATAGGGCCCAGTACTTC; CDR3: CASSLWTGFNRAQYF
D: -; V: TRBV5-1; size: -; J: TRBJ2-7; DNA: TGCGCCAGCAGCTTGTACCAGGGGACGGCCTACGAGCAGTACTTC; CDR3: CASSLYQGTAYEQYF
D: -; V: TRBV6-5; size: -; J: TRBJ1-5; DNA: TGTGCCAGCAGTTATGGGGGGGGAAGCAATCAGCCCCAGCATTTT; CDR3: CASSYGGGSNQPQHF
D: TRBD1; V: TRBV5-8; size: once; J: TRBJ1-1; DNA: TGTGCCAGCAGCTCGGACAGGGGGCTGAACACTGAAGCTTTCTTT; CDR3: CASSSDRGLNTEAFF
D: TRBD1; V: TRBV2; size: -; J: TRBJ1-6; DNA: TGTGCCAGCAGCCTGGACAGGTCAAATTCACCCCTCCACTTT; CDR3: CASSLDRSNSPLHF
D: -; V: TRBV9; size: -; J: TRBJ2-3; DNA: TGTGCCAGCAGCGTAGTTGGGGGCGGAACATCTGATACGCAGTATTTT; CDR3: CASSVVGGGTSDTQYF
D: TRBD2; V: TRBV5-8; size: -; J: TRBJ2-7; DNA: TGTGCCAGCAGCCCCTCCGTCATAGCGGGGGAGTCCTACGAGCAGTACTTC; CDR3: CASSPSVIAGESYEQYF
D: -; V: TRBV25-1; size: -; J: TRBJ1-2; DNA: TGTGCCAGCAGAAATACAGGGATCAGGGGCTACACCTTC; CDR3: CASRNTGIRGYTF
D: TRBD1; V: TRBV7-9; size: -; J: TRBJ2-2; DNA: TGTGCCAGCAGCCACACAGGGGTCCAGTCCACCGGGGAGCTGTTTTTT; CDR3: CASSHTGVQSTGELFF
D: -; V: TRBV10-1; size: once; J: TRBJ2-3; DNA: TGCGCCAGCACGGGGACTAGCACAGATACGCAGTATTTT; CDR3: CASTGTSTDTQYF
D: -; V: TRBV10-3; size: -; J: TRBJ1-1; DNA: TGTGCCATCAGAAGACAGGCGAACACTGAAGCTTTCTTT; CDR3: CAIRRQANTEAFF
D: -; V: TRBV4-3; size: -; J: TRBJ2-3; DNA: TGCGCCAGCAGCCAAGGTCTCGCGGGGGCTAGCACAGATACGCAGTATTTT; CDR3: CASSQGLAGASTDTQYF
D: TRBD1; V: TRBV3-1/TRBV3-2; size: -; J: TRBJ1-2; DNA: TGTGCCAGCACCGACAGGGGGCCCTTTGGCTACACCTTC; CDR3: CASTDRGPFGYTF
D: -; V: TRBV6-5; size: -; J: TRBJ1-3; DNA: TGTGCCAGCAGTTATTCGGCAGGGACTGGAAACACCATATATTTT; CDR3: CASSYSAGTGNTIYF
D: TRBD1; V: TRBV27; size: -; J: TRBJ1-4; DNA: TGTGCCAGCAGGAAGGGACAGGGGATCGCTAATGAAAAACTGTTTTTT; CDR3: CASRKGQGIANEKLFF
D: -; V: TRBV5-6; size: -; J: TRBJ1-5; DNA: TGTGCCAGCAGCTTGGGTGAGGGCGGCAATCAGCCCCAGCATTTT; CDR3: CASSLGEGGNQPQHF
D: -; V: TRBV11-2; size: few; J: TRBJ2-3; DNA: TGTGCCAGCAGCCTCCTACGGGGGAGTACAGATACGCAGTATTTT; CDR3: CASSLLRGSTDTQYF
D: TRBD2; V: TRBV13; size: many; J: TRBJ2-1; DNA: TGTGCCAGCAGCGCTACCGGGACTAGCGGGAACTATGAGCAGTTCTTC; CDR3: CASSATGTSGNYEQFF
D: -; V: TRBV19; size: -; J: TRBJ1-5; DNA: TGTGCCAGTAGTACCGGACAGACTCATAGCAATCAGCCCCAGCATTTT; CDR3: CASSTGQTHSNQPQHF
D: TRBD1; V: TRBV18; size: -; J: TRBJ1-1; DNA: TGTGCCAGCTCATCTGGACAGGGAGGGAACACTGAAGCTTTCTTT; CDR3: CASSSGQGGNTEAFF
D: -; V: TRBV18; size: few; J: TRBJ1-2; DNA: TGTGCCAGCTCACCACCCGTGGGAGGAGAGGGCTACACCTTC; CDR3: CASSPPVGGEGYTF
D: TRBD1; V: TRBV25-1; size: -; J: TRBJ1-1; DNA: TGTGCCAGCAGTGCAGCCGAACAGGGGGCGCATACTGAAGCTTTCTTT; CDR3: CASSAAEQGAHTEAFF
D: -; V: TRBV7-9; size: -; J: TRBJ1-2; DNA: TGTGCCAGCAGCTTATACAGCGGAACTAACTATGGCTACACCTTC; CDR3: CASSLYSGTNYGYTF
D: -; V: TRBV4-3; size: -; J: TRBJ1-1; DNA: TGCGCCAGCAGCCTCCTCAGGGGCACTGAAGCTTTCTTT; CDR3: CASSLLRGTEAFF
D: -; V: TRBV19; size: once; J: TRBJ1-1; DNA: TGTGCCAGTAGGGACGGACATTCGAACACTGAAGCTTTCTTT; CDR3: CASRDGHSNTEAFF
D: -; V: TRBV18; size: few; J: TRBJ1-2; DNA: TGTGCCAGCTCACCTATGCGGGGTAACTATGGCTACACCTTC; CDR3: CASSPMRGNYGYTF
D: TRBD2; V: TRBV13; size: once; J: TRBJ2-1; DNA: TGTGCCAGCAGCATCACTTCGCTAGCGGGGGCCTACAATGAGCAGTTCTTC; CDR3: CASSITSLAGAYNEQFF
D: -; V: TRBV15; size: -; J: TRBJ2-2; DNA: TGTGCCACCAGCAGAGATCGGGCCGGGGAGCTGTTTTTT; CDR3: CATSRDRAGELFF
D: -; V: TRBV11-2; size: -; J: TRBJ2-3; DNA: TGTGCCAGCAGCCGACAGTGGATAAGCACAGATACGCAGTATTTT; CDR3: CASSRQWISTDTQYF
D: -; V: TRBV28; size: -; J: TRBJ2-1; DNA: TGTGCCAGCAGTTTCCGCTTAGACAGCCACAATGAGCAGTTCTTC; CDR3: CASSFRLDSHNEQFF
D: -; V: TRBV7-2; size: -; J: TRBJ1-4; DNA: TGTGCCAGCAGCTCGATGGGGGCAGGTGGGGAAAAACTGTTTTTT; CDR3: CASSSMGAGGEKLFF
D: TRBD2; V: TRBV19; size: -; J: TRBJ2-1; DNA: TGTGCCAGTAGTATGACTAGCGGTGAGCAGTTCTTC; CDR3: CASSMTSGEQFF
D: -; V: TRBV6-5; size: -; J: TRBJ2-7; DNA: TGTGCCAGCAGTACCGGGAACACCTACGAGCAGTACTTC; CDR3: CASSTGNTYEQYF
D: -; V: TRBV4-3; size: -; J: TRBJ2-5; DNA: TGCGCCAGCAGCCAAAACCTAATCGGGGAGACCCAGTACTTC; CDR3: CASSQNLIGETQYF
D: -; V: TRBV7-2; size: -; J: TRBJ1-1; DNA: TGTGCCAGCAGCTTAGATGTCAGCGTGAACACTGAAGCTTTCTTT; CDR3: CASSLDVSVNTEAFF
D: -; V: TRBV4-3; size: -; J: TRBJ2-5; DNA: TGCGCCAGCAGCCAAGACCGCGACTCGCTATGGGAGACCCAGTACTTC; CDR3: CASSQDRDSLWETQYF
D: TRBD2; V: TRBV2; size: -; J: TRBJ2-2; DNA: TGTGCCAGCGGTGCGGGAGGGGGGAACACCGGGGAGCTGTTTTTT; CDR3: CASGAGGGNTGELFF
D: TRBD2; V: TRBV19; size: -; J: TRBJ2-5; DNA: TGTGCCAGTAGTATAGCGGACGGGAGGGCCTTTGAGACCCAGTACTTC; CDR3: CASSIADGRAFETQYF
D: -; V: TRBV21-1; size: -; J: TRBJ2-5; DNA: TGTGCCAGGGGCGGCGGGAGGGGCCAAGAGACCCAGTACTTC; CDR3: CARGGGRGQETQYF
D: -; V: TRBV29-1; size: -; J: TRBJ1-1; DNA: TGCAGCGTTCCCCTGATGAGGACTGAAGCTTTCTTT; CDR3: CSVPLMRTEAFF
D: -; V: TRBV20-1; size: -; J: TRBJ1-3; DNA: TGCAGTGCGCCACAGGGAGTCACCATATATTTT; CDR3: CSAPQGVTIYF
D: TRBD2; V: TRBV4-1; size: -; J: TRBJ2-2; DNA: TGCGCCAGCAGCCTTATAAACGGACTAGCGGGGGGCGGGTCGATGGACACCGGGGAGCTGTTTTTT; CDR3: CASSLINGLAGGGSMDTGELFF
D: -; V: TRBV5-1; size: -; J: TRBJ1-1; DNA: TGCGCCAGCAGCGCCTTGACAGCGAACACTGAAGCTTTCTTT; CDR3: CASSALTANTEAFF
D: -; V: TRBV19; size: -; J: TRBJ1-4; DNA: TGTGCCAGCGTGGGCACCCCAGAAAAACTGTTTTTT; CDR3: CASVGTPEKLFF
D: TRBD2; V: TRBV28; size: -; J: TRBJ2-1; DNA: TGTGCCAGCAGTTTATTTGTGGGGACTAGACCTAATGAGCAGTTCTTC; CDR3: CASSLFVGTRPNEQFF
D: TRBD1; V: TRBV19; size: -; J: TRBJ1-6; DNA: TGTGCCAGTAGTGGACAGGGCTACCTTTCACCCCTCCACTTT; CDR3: CASSGQGYLSPLHF
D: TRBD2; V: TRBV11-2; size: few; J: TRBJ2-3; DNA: TGTGCCAGCAGCGGCACCGGGACTAGCGGGAGAGTTACAGATACGCAGTATTTT; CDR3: CASSGTGTSGRVTDTQYF
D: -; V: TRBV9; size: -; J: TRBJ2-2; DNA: TGTGCCAGCAGCGTAGTAACCGGGGAGCTGTTTTTT; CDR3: CASSVVTGELFF
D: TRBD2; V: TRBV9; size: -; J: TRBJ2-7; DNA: TGTGCCAGCAGCCCCATTTCGAGCGGGGGGGCCGAAGAGCAGTACTTC; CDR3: CASSPISSGGAEEQYF
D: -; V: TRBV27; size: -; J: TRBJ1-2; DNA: TGTGCCAGCAGACCACTTTGGACTTCCCCAGCTAACTATGGCTACACCTTC; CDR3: CASRPLWTSPANYGYTF
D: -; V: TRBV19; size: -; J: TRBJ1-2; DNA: TGTGCCAGTAGTCCCCGGGGAGCCGTCTATGGCTACACCTTC; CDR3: CASSPRGAVYGYTF
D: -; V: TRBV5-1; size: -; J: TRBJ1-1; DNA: TGCGCCAGCAGCTTGAGTAGCCTCCAGGGAAGTCCTAACGCTGAAGCTTTCTTT; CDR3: CASSLSSLQGSPNAEAFF
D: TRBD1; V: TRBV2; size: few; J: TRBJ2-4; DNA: TGTGCCAGCAGTTCCAGAAGGACAGGGCTAGCCAAAAACATTCAGTACTTC; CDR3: CASSSRRTGLAKNIQYF
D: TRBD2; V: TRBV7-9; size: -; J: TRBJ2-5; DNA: TGTGCCAGCAGCTTAGCCGGGACTAGCGGTGCCGAGACCCAGTACTTC; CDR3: CASSLAGTSGAETQYF